This TCR beta chain was retrieved from a study of cytomegalovirus exposure and HLA in healthy donors. Notes on the study in general: A list of 150 or so TCR beta chains associated with cytomegalovirus was given. It was found in a later analysis that first-cohort TCR clusters tended to co-occur in the 120 validation repertoires.

This clone was seen more than once but under ten times. Its antigen is unknown. Sequencing used immunoSEQ multiplex PCR; TCRdb keeps in-frame clones, though not all of them. Among 160,000 or so clones listed, 80% to 90% were seen once. This CDR3 region has 15 residues. With 4 bases clipped from V and 6 bases from J, the junction kept 8 bases outside the gene matches. Germline assignment: CDR1 MGHRA and CDR2 YSYEKL. V usage is TRBV4-1 and J usage is TRBJ2-2; 7 bases align to TRBD2. The sequencing sample was made of PBMCs. This receptor was obtained from a woman aged 25 to 45 in good health and CMV-seronegative. DNA for the CDR3: TGCGCCAGCAGCCGCCAGGGCGGGAGCCCCGGGGAGCTGTTTTTT. The encoded protein is CASSRQGGSPGELFF.